This entry describes one T cell receptor beta chain. This CDR3 contains 14 residues. V was clipped by 0 bases and J by 13 bases; unmatched bases: 8. Germline V gives CDR1 SEHNR, CDR2 FQNEAQ (reference sequence). This specimen comes from a study of blood T cell repertoires in COVID-19. Data came from immunoSEQ multiplex PCR; TCRdb stores just in-frame clones and leaves some out. This table has about 240,000 clones, around 89% appearing once. The sequencing sample was made of PBMCs or T cells enriched from blood (not recorded which). V gene TRBV7-9 combines with J gene TRBJ2-1, with 8 bases that match TRBD2. This receptor was identified in a woman in her 30s who had recovered from COVID-19. CDR3 loop: CASSLAIAGPAQFF. The CDR3 coding sequence is TGTGCCAGCAGCTTAGCGATAGCGGGGCCGGCTCAGTTCTTC.